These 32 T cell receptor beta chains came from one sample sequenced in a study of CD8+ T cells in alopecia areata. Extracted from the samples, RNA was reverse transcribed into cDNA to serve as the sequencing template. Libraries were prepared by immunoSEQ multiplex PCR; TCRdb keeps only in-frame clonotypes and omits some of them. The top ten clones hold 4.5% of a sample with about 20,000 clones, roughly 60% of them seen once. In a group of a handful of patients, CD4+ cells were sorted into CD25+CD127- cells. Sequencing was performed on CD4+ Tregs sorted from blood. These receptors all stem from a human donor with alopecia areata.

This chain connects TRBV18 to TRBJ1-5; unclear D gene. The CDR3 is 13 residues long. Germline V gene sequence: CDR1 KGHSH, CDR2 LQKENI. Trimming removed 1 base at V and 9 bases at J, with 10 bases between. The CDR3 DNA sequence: TGTGCCAGCTCACCACTGCCGGATTCGCCCCAGCATTTT. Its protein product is CASSPLPDSPQHF.

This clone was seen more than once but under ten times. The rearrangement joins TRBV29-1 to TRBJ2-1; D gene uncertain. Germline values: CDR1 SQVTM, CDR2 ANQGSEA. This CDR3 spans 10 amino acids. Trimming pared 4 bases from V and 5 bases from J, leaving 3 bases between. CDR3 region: CSVGHNEQFF. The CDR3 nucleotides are TGCAGCGTTGGTCACAATGAGCAGTTCTTC.

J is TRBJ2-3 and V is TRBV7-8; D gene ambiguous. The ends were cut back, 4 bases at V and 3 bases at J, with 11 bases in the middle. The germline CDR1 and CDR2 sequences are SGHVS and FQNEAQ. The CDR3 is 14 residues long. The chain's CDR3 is CASSSRRGTDTQYF. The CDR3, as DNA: TGTGCCAGCAGCTCCCGCCGAGGAACAGATACGCAGTATTTT.

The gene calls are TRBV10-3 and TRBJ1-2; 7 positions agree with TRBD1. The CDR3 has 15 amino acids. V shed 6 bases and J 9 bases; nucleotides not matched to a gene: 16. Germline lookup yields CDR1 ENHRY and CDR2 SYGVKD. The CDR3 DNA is TGTGCCATCAGCGAGGGAGGACAGGCCCTATTGAGCTACACCTTC. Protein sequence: CAISEGGQALLSYTF.

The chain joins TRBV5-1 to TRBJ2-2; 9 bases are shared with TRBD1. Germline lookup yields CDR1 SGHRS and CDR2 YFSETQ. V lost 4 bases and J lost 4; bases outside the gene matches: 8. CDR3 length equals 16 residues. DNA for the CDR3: TGCGCCAGCAGCCCCGCCCAGGACAGGGGCACCGGGGAGCTGTTTTTT. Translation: CASSPAQDRGTGELFF.

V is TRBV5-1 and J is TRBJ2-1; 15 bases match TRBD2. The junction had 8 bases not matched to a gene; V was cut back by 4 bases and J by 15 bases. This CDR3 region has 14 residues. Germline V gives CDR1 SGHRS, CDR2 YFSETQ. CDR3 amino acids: CASSQGLAGGIGFF. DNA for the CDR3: TGCGCCAGCAGCCAGGGACTAGCGGGAGGAATTGGGTTCTTC.

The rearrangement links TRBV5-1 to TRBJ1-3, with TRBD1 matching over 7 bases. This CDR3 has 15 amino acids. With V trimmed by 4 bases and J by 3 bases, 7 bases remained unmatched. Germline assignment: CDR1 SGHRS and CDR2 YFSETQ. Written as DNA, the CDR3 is TGCGCCAGCAGCGCGAACAGGGGCAGTGGAAACACCATATATTTT. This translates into CASSANRGSGNTIYF.

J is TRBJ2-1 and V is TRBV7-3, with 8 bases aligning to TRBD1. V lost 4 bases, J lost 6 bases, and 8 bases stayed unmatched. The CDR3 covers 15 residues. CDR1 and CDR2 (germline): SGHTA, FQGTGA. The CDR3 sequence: CASSSRDRRTNEQFF. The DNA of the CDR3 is TGTGCCAGCAGCTCCCGGGACAGGAGGACCAATGAGCAGTTCTTC.

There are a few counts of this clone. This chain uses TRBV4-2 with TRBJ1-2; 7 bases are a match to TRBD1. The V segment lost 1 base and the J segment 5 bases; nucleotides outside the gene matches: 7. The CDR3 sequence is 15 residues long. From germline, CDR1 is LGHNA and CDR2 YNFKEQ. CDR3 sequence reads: CASSQGRGTAYGYTF. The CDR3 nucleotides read TGTGCCAGCAGCCAAGGCCGGGGGACAGCGTATGGCTACACCTTC.

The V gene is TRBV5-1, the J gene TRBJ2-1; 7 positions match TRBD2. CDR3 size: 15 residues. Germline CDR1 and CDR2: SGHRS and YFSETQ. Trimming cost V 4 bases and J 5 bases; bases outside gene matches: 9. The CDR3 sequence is CASSSGIAKNNEQFF. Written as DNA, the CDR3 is TGCGCCAGCAGCAGCGGGATAGCCAAGAACAATGAGCAGTTCTTC. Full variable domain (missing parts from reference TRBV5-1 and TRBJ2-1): KAGVTQTPRYLIKTRGQQVTLSCSPISGHRSVSWYQQTPGQGLQFLFEYFSETQRNKGNFPGRFSGRQFSNSRSEMNVSTLELGDSALYLCASSSGIAKNNEQFFGPGTRLTVL.

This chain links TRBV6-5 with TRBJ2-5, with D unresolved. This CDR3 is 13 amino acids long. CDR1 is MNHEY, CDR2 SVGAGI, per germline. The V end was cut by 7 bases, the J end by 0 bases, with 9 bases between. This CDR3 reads CASTSPYQETQYF. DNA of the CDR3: TGTGCCAGCACCTCACCGTACCAAGAGACCCAGTACTTC.

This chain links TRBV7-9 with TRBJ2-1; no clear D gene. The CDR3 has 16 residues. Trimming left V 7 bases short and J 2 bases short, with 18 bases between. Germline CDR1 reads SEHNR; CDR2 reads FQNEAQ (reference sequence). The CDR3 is CASTLSIRLAYNEQFF. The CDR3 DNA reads TGTGCCAGCACCCTTTCGATTAGGCTAGCCTACAATGAGCAGTTCTTC.

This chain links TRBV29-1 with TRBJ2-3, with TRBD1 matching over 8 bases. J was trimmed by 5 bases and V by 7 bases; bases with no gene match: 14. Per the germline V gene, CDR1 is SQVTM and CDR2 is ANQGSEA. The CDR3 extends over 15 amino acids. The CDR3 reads CSGERWTGLRDTQYF. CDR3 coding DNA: TGCAGCGGGGAACGATGGACAGGGCTTCGAGATACGCAGTATTTT.

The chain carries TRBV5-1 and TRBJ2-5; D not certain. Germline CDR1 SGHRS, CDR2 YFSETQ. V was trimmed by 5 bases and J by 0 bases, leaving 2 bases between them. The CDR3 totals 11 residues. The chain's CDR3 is CASSYQETQYF. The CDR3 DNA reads TGCGCCAGCAGTTACCAAGAGACCCAGTACTTC.

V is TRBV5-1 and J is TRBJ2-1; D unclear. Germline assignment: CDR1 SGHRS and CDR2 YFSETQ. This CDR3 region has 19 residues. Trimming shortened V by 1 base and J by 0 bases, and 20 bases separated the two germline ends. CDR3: CASSLSPRKGPSSYNEQFF. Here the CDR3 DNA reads TGCGCCAGCAGCTTGTCCCCGCGGAAGGGCCCTAGCTCCTACAATGAGCAGTTCTTC.

CDR3 protein: CASSLAGGGTNEQFF. For the CDR3, the DNA is TGCGCCAGCAGCTTGGCGGGCGGGGGGACCAATGAGCAGTTCTTC. The chain uses TRBV5-1 and TRBJ2-1; 8 nucleotides align to TRBD2. In germline, CDR1 is SGHRS, CDR2 YFSETQ. The CDR3 sequence is 15 residues long. V lost 0 bases, J lost 6 bases, and 5 bases stayed unmatched. The whole variable domain, filled in from reference TRBV5-1 and TRBJ2-1, reads KAGVTQTPRYLIKTRGQQVTLSCSPISGHRSVSWYQQTPGQGLQFLFEYFSETQRNKGNFPGRFSGRQFSNSRSEMNVSTLELGDSALYLCASSLAGGGTNEQFFGPGTRLTVL.

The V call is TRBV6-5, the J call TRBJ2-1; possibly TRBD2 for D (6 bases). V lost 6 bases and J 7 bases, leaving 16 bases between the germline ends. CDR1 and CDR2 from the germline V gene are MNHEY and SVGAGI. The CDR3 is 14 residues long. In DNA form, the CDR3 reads TGTGCCAGCAGCTGGCGGGACTCCCTAAATGAGCAGTTCTTC. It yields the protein CASSWRDSLNEQFF.

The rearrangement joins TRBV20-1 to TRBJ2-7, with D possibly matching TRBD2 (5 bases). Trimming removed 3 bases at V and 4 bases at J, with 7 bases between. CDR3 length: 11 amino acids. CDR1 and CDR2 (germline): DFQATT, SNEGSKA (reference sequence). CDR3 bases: TGCAGTGCTAGTTCGGGGTACGAGCAGTACTTC. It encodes CSASSGYEQYF.

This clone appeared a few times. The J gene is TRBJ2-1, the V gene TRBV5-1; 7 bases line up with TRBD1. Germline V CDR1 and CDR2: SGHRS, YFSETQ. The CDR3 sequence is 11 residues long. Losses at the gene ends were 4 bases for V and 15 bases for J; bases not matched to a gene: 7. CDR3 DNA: TGCGCCAGCAGCGACACAGGGGTTGCGTTCTTC. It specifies CASSDTGVAFF.

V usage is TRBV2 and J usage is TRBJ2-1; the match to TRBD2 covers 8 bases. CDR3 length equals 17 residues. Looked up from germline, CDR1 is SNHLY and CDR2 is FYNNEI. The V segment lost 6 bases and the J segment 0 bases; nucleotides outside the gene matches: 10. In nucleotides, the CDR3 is TGTGCCAGCAGCCGTGGGGGGACTAGGATCTCCTACAATGAGCAGTTCTTC. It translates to CASSRGGTRISYNEQFF.

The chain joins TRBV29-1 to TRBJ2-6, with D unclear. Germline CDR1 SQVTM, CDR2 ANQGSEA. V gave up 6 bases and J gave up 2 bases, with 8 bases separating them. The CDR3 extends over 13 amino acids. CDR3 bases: TGCAGCGTAGAGACCACTGGGGCCAACGTCCTGACTTTC. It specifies CSVETTGANVLTF. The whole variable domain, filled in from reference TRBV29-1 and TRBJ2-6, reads SAVISQKPSRDICQRGTSLTIQCQVDSQVTMMFWYRQQPGQSLTLIATANQGSEATYESGFVIDKFPISRPNLTFSTLTVSNMSPEDSSIYLCSVETTGANVLTFGAGSRLTVL.

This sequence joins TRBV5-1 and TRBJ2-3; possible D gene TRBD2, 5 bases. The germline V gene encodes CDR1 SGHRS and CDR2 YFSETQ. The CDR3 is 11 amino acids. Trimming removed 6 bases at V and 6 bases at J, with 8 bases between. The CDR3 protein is CASKSGDTQYF. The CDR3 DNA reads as TGCGCCAGCAAATCGGGGGATACGCAGTATTTT.

For the CDR3, the DNA is TGCGCCAGCAGCGAGACACCCCAAGAGACCCAGTACTTC. Translated: CASSETPQETQYF. This rearrangement joins TRBV10-1 to TRBJ2-5; D is uncertain. The CDR3 sequence is 13 residues long. Germline CDR1 and CDR2: WNHNN and SYGVQD (reference sequence). V was cut by 6 bases and J by 1 base, with 9 bases left in between.

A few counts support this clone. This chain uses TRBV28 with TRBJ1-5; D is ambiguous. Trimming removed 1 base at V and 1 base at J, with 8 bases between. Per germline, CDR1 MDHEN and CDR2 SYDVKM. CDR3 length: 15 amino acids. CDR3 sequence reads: CASSLFDTSNQPQHF. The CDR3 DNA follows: TGTGCCAGCAGTTTATTTGACACCAGCAATCAGCCCCAGCATTTT.

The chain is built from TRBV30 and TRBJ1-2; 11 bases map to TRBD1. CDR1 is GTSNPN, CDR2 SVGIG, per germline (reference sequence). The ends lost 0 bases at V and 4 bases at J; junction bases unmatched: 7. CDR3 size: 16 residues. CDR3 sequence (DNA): TGTGCCTGGAGTGTAACCAGGACAGGGGGCACCTATGGCTACACCTTC. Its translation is CAWSVTRTGGTYGYTF.

This chain's CDR3 is CASSVTETQYF. Written as DNA, the CDR3 is TGTGCCAGCAGCGTAACAGAGACCCAGTACTTC. The chain links TRBV9 to TRBJ2-5, with D unclear. Per the germline V gene, CDR1 is SGDLS and CDR2 is YYNGEE. Deletions cut 1 base from V and 4 bases from J, with 2 bases between. CDR3 length: 11 amino acids.

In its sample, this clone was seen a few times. CDR3 residues: CASSYGRGDYGYTF. The CDR3 region has the DNA TGTGCCAGCAGTTACGGACGGGGGGACTATGGCTACACCTTC. V and J are TRBV7-2 and TRBJ1-2; a possible D gene is TRBD1 (5 bases). The CDR3 extends over 14 amino acids. Germline V gene lookup returns CDR1 SGHTA and CDR2 FQGNSA. Trimming stripped 6 bases from V and 3 bases from J, with 14 bases between.

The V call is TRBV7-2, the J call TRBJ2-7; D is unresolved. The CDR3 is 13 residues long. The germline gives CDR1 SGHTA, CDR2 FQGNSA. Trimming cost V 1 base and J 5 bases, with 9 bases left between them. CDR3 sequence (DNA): TGTGCCAGCAGCTTAGTACGGCAAAACGAGCAGTACTTC. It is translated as CASSLVRQNEQYF.

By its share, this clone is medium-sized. The CDR3 DNA is TGCAGCGTCGTCCCGGCTAGCGGAAACACAGATACGCAGTATTTT. As protein: CSVVPASGNTDTQYF. The chain carries TRBV29-1 and TRBJ2-3; 7 bases align to TRBD2. The CDR3 covers 15 residues. V was pared by 6 bases and J by 2 bases, with 11 bases of the junction left unmatched. Germline V lookup: CDR1 SQVTM, CDR2 ANQGSEA.

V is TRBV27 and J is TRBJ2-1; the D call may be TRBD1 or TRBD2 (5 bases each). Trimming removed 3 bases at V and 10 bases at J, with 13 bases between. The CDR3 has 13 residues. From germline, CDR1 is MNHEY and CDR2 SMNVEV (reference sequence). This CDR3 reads CASSFDWGREQFF. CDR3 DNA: TGTGCCAGCAGTTTTGATTGGGGGAGAGAGCAGTTCTTC.

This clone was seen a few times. The CDR3 loop reads CASSSGWVPWTEAFF. CDR3 nucleotide sequence: TGTGCCAGCAGTTCGGGGTGGGTCCCGTGGACTGAAGCTTTCTTT. V and J are TRBV28 and TRBJ1-1; D gene uncertain. The ends were cut back, 4 bases at V and 5 bases at J, with 17 bases in the middle. CDR1 is MDHEN, CDR2 SYDVKM, per germline. There are 15 residues in the CDR3.

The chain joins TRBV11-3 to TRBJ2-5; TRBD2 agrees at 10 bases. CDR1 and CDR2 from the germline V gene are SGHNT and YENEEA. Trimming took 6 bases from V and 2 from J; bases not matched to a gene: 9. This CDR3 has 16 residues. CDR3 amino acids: CASSFPVAGGQETQYF. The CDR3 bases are TGTGCCAGCAGTTTCCCAGTAGCGGGGGGACAAGAGACCCAGTACTTC.